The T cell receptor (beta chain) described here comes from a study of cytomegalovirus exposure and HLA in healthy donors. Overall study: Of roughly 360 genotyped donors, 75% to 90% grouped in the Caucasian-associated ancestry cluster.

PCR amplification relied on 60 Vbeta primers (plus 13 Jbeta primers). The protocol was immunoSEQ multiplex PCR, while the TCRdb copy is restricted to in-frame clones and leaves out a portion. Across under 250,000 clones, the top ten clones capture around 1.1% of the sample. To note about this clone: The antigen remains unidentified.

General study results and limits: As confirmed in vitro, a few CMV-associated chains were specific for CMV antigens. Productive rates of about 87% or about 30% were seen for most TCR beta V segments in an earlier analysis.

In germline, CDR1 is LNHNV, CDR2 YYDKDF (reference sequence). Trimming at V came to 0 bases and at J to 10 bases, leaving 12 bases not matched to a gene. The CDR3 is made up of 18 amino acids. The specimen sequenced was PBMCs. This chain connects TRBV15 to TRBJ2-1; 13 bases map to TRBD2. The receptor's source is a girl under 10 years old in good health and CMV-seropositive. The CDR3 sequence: CATSREPRTSGRVAEQFF. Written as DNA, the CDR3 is TGTGCCACCAGCAGAGAACCAAGGACTAGCGGGAGAGTGGCCGAGCAGTTCTTC.